The rows below give T cell receptor beta chains drawn from one sample of a study of cytomegalovirus exposure and HLA in healthy donors. The assay was immunoSEQ multiplex PCR, and TCRdb's table has in-frame clones only and misses some. The sample has 80,000 to 100,000 clones, over 55% seen once. The sequencing sample was made of PBMCs. Receptors were obtained from a woman between 18 and 29 years old in good health and CMV-seropositive. The CDR3 runs from the conserved cysteine through the conserved F or W. The D gene is left open where the match is weak. Part of the rows lack a size; the others show once, few, many or a class for expanded clones.

len	v_gene	d_gene	abundance	j_gene	CDR3nt	CDR3aa
16	TRBV4-3	.	.	TRBJ2-3	TGCGCCAGCAGCGGCACTCAGGGGCCCGGCACAGATACGCAGTATTTT	CASSGTQGPGTDTQYF
14	TRBV9	TRBD2	.	TRBJ2-6	TGTGCCAGCAAGGGAGGGGTTGGGGCCAACGTCCTGACTTTC	CASKGGVGANVLTF
15	TRBV5-1	TRBD2	once	TRBJ2-1	TGCGCCAGCCGAACGGGACTAGGGGGATACAATGAGCAGTTCTTC	CASRTGLGGYNEQFF
13	TRBV25-1	.	.	TRBJ1-1	TGTGCCAGCTCCTCGACATTTATCACTGAAGCTTTCTTT	CASSSTFITEAFF
14	TRBV5-1	.	once	TRBJ2-7	TGCGCCAGCAGCTTTGGAGGGAGCAGCTACGAGCAGTACTTC	CASSFGGSSYEQYF
15	TRBV27	TRBD1	.	TRBJ1-4	TGTGCCAGCAGTTTATACAGGGGGTCGTATGAAAAACTGTTTTTT	CASSLYRGSYEKLFF
16	TRBV7-2	TRBD2	.	TRBJ2-5	TGTGCCAGCAGCTTAAGCCGGGGACTAGCGGGGGAGACCCAGTACTTC	CASSLSRGLAGETQYF
16	TRBV5-4	TRBD2	.	TRBJ2-3	TGTGCCAGCAGCTTGGTCGCGGGAGGGCCGGTAGATACGCAGTATTTT	CASSLVAGGPVDTQYF
14	TRBV5-4	TRBD1	.	TRBJ2-1	TGTGCCAGCAGCCGGGACAGGGTAATCAATGAGCAGTTCTTC	CASSRDRVINEQFF
14	TRBV12-5	TRBD1	.	TRBJ1-6	TGTGCTAGTGGCACCGGACAGGGCGCTTCACCCCTCCACTTT	CASGTGQGASPLHF
13	TRBV2	TRBD1	once	TRBJ1-2	TGTGCCAGCAGCGACAGGGGACGGAATGGCTACACCTTC	CASSDRGRNGYTF
18	TRBV4-1	TRBD2	once	TRBJ2-1	TGCGCCAGCACCCATGAGATGCGGGGGGGAAGCTCCTACAATGAGCAGTTCTTC	CASTHEMRGGSSYNEQFF
14	TRBV19	.	once	TRBJ2-2	TGTGCCAGTAACAGGGATGTAGGCACCGGGGAGCTGTTTTTT	CASNRDVGTGELFF
15	TRBV4-2	TRBD2	.	TRBJ2-1	TGTGCCAGCAGCCAAGGGACTAGCGGGGCGAATGAGCAGTTCTTC	CASSQGTSGANEQFF
13	TRBV7-8	TRBD1	.	TRBJ2-5	TGTGCCAGCAGGCCGACAGGGAAAGAGACCCAGTACTTC	CASRPTGKETQYF
13	TRBV7-3	.	.	TRBJ2-5	TGTGCCAGCAGCTTTGGGGCGCAGGAGACCCAGTACTTC	CASSFGAQETQYF
12	TRBV11-2	.	.	TRBJ2-3	TGTGCCAGCAGCTTCTGGCCAGATACGCAGTATTTT	CASSFWPDTQYF
15	TRBV4-1	TRBD2	.	TRBJ2-7	TGCGCCAGCAGCCGGGACTACCCTCCTTCGGGGGAGCAGTACTTC	CASSRDYPPSGEQYF
11	TRBV6-5	.	.	TRBJ1-1	TGTGCCAGCAGTTACGGAGGCAAAACTTTCTTT	CASSYGGKTFF
14	TRBV7-2	.	.	TRBJ1-2	TGTGCCAGCACCCAATTGGGGGGGAGAGATGGCTACACCTTC	CASTQLGGRDGYTF
15	TRBV5-1	.	once	TRBJ1-2	TGCGCCAGCAGCCCTGGATTAAGAAGCGACTATGGCTACACCTTC	CASSPGLRSDYGYTF
14	TRBV2	TRBD1	.	TRBJ2-2	TGTGCCAGCAGGAGGGGGCAGGACACCGGGGAGCTGTTTTTT	CASRRGQDTGELFF
16	TRBV18	TRBD2	.	TRBJ2-1	TGTGCCAGCTCACCACCGTTTAGCGGGGGGCACAATGAGCAGTTCTTC	CASSPPFSGGHNEQFF
16	TRBV27	.	once	TRBJ1-2	TGTGCCAGCAGTTTATCAGCGGGGGGCTTGCCCTATGGCTACACCTTC	CASSLSAGGLPYGYTF
15	TRBV7-3	TRBD2	.	TRBJ2-1	TGTGCCAGCAGCAACCAGGGCGGGAGTAGATATGAGCAGTTCTTC	CASSNQGGSRYEQFF
13	TRBV9	.	.	TRBJ1-1	TGTGCCAGCAGCGTACGGGGTGGACCTGAAGCTTTCTTT	CASSVRGGPEAFF
15	TRBV4-2	TRBD1	.	TRBJ1-2	TGTGCCAGCAGCCAAGAAGGGACAGGGAACTATGGCTACACCTTC	CASSQEGTGNYGYTF
13	TRBV7-6	.	.	TRBJ2-7	TGTGCCCCGCAAACCGGGGAGACCTACGAGCAGTACTTC	CAPQTGETYEQYF
14	TRBV6-1	.	.	TRBJ2-2	TGTGCCAGCAGCTTTAAAGGGGAGGCCGGGGAGCTGTTTTTT	CASSFKGEAGELFF
15	TRBV18	TRBD2	.	TRBJ2-3	TGTGCCAGCTCACGAGGAGCGGGAGGGCCAGATACGCAGTATTTT	CASSRGAGGPDTQYF
15	TRBV6-5	TRBD2	.	TRBJ2-7	TGTGCCAGCAGTCTTATAGCGGGAGGGTCCTACGAGCAGTACTTC	CASSLIAGGSYEQYF
17	TRBV7-2	TRBD2	.	TRBJ2-1	TGTGCCAGCAGCTTAAGGACTAGCGGACACCCCTACAATGAGCAGTTCTTC	CASSLRTSGHPYNEQFF
14	TRBV5-1	.	.	TRBJ2-3	TGCGCCAGCAGTGAGGGAGTTTACACAGATACGCAGTATTTT	CASSEGVYTDTQYF
15	TRBV7-9	TRBD1	few	TRBJ1-5	TGTGCCAGCAGCTTGGGGACAGTTTTTGATCAGCCCCAGCATTTT	CASSLGTVFDQPQHF
13	TRBV27	.	.	TRBJ2-7	TGTGCCAGCAGTTTAGGGGCTTCCTACGAGCAGTACTTC	CASSLGASYEQYF
15	TRBV6-5	TRBD1	.	TRBJ2-7	TGTGCCAGCAGCAACGACAGGGTAGGGGCCTACGAGCAGTACTTC	CASSNDRVGAYEQYF
12	TRBV29-1	TRBD1	.	TRBJ2-7	TGCAGCGTTGGGGACAGCTCCTACGAGCAGTACTTC	CSVGDSSYEQYF
15	TRBV6-5	.	medium-sized	TRBJ2-7	TGTGCCAGCAGTAAGCAGGGCCCCCCCTCCTACGAGCAGTACTTC	CASSKQGPPSYEQYF
14	TRBV19	.	.	TRBJ1-1	TGTGCCAGTAGTAGCAGGGGAGAGACAGCTGAAGCTTTCTTT	CASSSRGETAEAFF
15	TRBV13	TRBD2	.	TRBJ2-3	TGTGCCAGCAGCTTCTCTAGCGGATACACAGATACGCAGTATTTT	CASSFSSGYTDTQYF
16	TRBV4-2	TRBD2	few	TRBJ2-5	TGTGCCAGCAGCCAAGCAAGCGGGGGGGCCCAAGAGACCCAGTACTTC	CASSQASGGAQETQYF
13	TRBV5-1	.	.	TRBJ1-1	TGCGCCAGCAGCTTACGGGGGTCCGCTGAAGCTTTCTTT	CASSLRGSAEAFF
16	TRBV5-1	TRBD2	.	TRBJ2-1	TGCGCCAGCAGCTTCGGGACTAGCGGGGGTGTCAATGAGCAGTTCTTC	CASSFGTSGGVNEQFF
15	TRBV6-6	TRBD2	.	TRBJ2-3	TGTGCCACCACTGCGGGAGAGCTTAGCACAGATACGCAGTATTTT	CATTAGELSTDTQYF
14	TRBV6-5	TRBD2	.	TRBJ2-1	TGTGCCAGCAGACAAGCGGGAGTAGGCTATGAGCAGTTCTTC	CASRQAGVGYEQFF
14	TRBV6-6	TRBD2	few	TRBJ2-1	TGTGCCAGCAGAGGGGGACTAGCTGCCGATGAGCAGTTCTTC	CASRGGLAADEQFF
14	TRBV13	TRBD2	.	TRBJ2-3	TGTGCCAGCAGCTTAAGCGGGAACACAGATACGCAGTATTTT	CASSLSGNTDTQYF
14	TRBV5-1	.	once	TRBJ1-2	TGCGCCAGCAGAGCAGGGCTTGGGAACTATGGCTACACCTTC	CASRAGLGNYGYTF
15	TRBV18	.	.	TRBJ2-7	TGTGCCAGCTCACTAGGCGGGACCTCGGCCCACGAGCAGTACTTC	CASSLGGTSAHEQYF
16	TRBV5-4	.	few	TRBJ2-5	TGTGCCAGCAGCCACGAGGGGGAGCGATCTTGGGAGACCCAGTACTTC	CASSHEGERSWETQYF
15	TRBV6-1	TRBD2	few	TRBJ2-3	TGTGCCAGCAGTTCCGCGGGGGGGGTCGCAGATACGCAGTATTTT	CASSSAGGVADTQYF
14	TRBV9	.	once	TRBJ1-1	TGTGCCAGCAGCGAATTAACACAGGGTATTGAAGCTTTCTTT	CASSELTQGIEAFF
15	TRBV7-2	.	.	TRBJ2-1	TGTGCCAGCAGCTTAGCCGGAGACTCCTACAATGAGCAGTTCTTC	CASSLAGDSYNEQFF
15	TRBV5-4	.	.	TRBJ1-6	TGTGCCAGCAGCTTGAGGGGGAACTATAATTCACCCCTCCACTTT	CASSLRGNYNSPLHF
16	TRBV5-1	.	.	TRBJ1-5	TGCGCCAGCAGCCCGGAACCGACAGTTAGCAATCAGCCCCAGCATTTT	CASSPEPTVSNQPQHF